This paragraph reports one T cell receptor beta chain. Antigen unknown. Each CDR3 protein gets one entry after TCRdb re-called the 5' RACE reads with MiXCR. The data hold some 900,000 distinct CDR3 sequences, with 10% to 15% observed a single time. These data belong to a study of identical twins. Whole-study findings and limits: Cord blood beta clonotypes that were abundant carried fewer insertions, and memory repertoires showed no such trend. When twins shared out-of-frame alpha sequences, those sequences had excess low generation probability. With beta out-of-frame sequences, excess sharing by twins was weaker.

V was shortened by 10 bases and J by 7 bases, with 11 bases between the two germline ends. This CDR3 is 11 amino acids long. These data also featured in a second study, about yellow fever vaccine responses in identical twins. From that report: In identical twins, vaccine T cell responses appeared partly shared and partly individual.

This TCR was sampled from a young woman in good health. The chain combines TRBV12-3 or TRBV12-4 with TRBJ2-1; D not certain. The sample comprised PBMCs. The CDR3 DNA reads TGTGCCATCATACGGTTTAATGAGCAGTTCTTC. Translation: CAIIRFNEQFF.